This TCR beta chain was identified in a study of CD8 T cells in Susac syndrome. This CDR3 has 11 amino acids. V lost 3 bases and J 14 bases, leaving 8 bases between the germline ends. Germline-derived CDR1 and CDR2 are MNHEY and SVGEGT. Random hexamers served to reverse transcribe roughly 0.45 to 1 ug RNA. A single record per CDR3 protein comes from TCRdb applying MiXCR to the immunoSEQ multiplex PCR reads. Altogether roughly 180,000 distinct CDR3 sequences are present, about 93% being singletons, with the ten largest covering 0.099%. The chain joins TRBV6-2 or TRBV6-3 to TRBJ1-6; D unresolved. The sequenced material came from CD4+ T cells from PBMCs. The source is a human donor with Susac syndrome. CDR3 sequence reads: CASSYWGTLHF. As DNA, the CDR3 is TGTGCCAGCAGTTATTGGGGAACCCTCCACTTT.